Below, one T cell receptor (beta chain) is given with its context. These data are taken from a study of blood T cell repertoires in COVID-19. Germline V gene sequence: CDR1 SGHTA, CDR2 FQGNSA. This CDR3 contains 14 residues. V was clipped by 5 bases and J by 1 base; unmatched bases: 5. Produced via immunoSEQ multiplex PCR; TCRdb's table is partial and in-frame only. There are fewer than 120,000 clones in the sample; 76% occur only once, and more than 3.5% lies in the top ten. Sequencing was performed on peripheral blood. The chain couples TRBV7-2 to TRBJ2-7; 7 nucleotides line up with TRBD1. This receptor was taken from an elderly woman with acute or convalescent COVID-19. The CDR3 sequence: CASSEQGMSYEQYF. The CDR3 DNA follows: TGTGCCAGCAGCGAACAGGGGATGTCCTACGAGCAGTACTTC.